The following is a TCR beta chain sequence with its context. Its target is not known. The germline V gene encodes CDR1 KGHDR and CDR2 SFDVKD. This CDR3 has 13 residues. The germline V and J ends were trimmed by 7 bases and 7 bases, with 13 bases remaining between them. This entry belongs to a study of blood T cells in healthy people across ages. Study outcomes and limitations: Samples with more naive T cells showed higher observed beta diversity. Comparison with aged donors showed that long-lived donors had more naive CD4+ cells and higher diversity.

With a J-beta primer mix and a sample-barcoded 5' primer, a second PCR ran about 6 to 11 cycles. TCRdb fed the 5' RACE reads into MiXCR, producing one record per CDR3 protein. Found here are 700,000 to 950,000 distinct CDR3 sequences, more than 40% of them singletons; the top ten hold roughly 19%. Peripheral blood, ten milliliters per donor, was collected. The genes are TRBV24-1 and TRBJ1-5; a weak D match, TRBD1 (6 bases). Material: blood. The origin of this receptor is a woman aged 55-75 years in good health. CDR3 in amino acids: CATSQGMGQPQHF. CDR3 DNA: TGTGCCACCAGCCAGGGGATGGGGCAGCCCCAGCATTTT.